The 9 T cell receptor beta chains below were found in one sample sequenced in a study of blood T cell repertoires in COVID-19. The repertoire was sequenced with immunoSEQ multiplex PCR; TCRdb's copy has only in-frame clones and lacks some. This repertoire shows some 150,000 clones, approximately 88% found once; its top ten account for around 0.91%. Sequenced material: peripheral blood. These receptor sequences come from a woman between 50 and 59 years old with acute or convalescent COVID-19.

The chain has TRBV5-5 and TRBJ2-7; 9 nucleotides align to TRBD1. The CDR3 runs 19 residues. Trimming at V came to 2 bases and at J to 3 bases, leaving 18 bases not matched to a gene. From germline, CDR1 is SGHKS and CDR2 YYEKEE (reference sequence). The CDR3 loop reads CASSLPALATGTGSYEQYF. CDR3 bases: TGTGCCAGCAGCTTACCCGCACTAGCAACCGGGACAGGGAGCTACGAGCAGTACTTC.

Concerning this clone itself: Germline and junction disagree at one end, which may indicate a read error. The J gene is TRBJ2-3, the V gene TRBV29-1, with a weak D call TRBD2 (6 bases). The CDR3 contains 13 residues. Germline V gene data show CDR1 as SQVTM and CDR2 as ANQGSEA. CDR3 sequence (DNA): TGCAGCGTAGAAGCGACTAGATCCGATACGCAGTATTTT. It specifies CSVEATRSDTQYF.

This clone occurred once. The CDR3 here is CASSLGEGLMNTEAFF. The CDR3 DNA sequence: TGTGCCAGCAGCCTAGGAGAGGGCCTAATGAACACTGAAGCTTTCTTT. The chain is built from TRBV9 and TRBJ1-1; D gene uncertain. The CDR3 has 16 amino acids. The V gene's germline CDR1 is SGDLS and CDR2 YYNGEE. Trimming left V 4 bases short and J 0 bases short, with 16 bases between. The full variable domain, completed using reference TRBV9 and TRBJ1-1, is DSGVTQTPKHLITATGQRVTLRCSPRSGDLSVYWYQQSLDQGLQFLIQYYNGEERAKGNILERFSAQQFPDLHSELNLSSLELGDSALYFCASSLGEGLMNTEAFFGQGTRLTVV.

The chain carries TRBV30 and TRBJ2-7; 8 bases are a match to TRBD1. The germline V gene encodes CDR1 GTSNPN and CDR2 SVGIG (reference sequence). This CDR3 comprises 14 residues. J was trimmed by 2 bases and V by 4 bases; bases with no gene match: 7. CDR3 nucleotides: TGTGCCTGGACCGGACAGGGCCGAACCTACGAGCAGTACTTC. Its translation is CAWTGQGRTYEQYF. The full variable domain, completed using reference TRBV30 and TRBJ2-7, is SQTIHQWPATLVQPVGSPLSLECTVEGTSNPNLYWYRQAAGRGLQLLFYSVGIGQISSEVPQNLSASRPQDRQFILSSKKLLLSDSGFYLCAWTGQGRTYEQYFGPGTRLTVT.

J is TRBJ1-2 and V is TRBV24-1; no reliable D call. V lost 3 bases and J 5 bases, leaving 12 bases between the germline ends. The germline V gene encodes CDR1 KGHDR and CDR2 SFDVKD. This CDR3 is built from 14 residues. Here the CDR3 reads CATSDGSWSYGYTF. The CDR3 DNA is TGTGCCACCAGTGATGGTTCCTGGAGTTATGGCTACACCTTC.

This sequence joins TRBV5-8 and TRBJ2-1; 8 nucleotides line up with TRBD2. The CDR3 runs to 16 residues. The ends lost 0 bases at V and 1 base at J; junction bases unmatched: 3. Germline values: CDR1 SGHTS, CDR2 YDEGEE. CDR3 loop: CASSLVQRESYNEQFF. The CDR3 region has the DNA TGTGCCAGCAGCTTGGTCCAGCGGGAGTCCTACAATGAGCAGTTCTTC.

In DNA, the CDR3 is TGTGCCTCCTACGACCCCCTACTAGCGGGGGGTGTAGATACGCAGTATTTT. It codes for CASYDPLLAGGVDTQYF. The chain combines TRBV2 with TRBJ2-3; 12 bases match TRBD2. Looked up from germline, CDR1 is SNHLY and CDR2 is FYNNEI. The trim removed 11 bases at V and 5 bases at J, leaving 17 bases unmatched. CDR3 length equals 17 residues.

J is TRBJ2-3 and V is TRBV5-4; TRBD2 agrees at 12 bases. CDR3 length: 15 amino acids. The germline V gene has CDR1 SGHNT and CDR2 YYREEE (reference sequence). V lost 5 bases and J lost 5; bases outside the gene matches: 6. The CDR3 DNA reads TGTGCCAGCAGTACGACTAGCGGGAGTCAAGATACGCAGTATTTT. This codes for CASSTTSGSQDTQYF. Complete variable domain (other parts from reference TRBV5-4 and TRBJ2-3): ETGVTQSPTHLIKTRGQQVTLRCSSQSGHNTVSWYQQALGQGPQFIFQYYREEENGRGNFPPRFSGLQFPNYSSELNVNALELDDSALYLCASSTTSGSQDTQYFGPGTRLTVL.

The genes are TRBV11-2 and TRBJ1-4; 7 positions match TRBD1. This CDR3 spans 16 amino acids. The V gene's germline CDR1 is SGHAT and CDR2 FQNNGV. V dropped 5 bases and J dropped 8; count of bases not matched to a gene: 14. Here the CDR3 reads CASSGGTVDSTEKLFF. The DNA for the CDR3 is TGTGCCAGCAGCGGAGGGACAGTGGATTCGACGGAAAAACTGTTTTTT.